This T cell receptor beta chain was observed in a study of T cell responses to AZD1222 COVID-19 vaccine. Findings and limits, study-wide: Donors skewed white British and female; clonal diversity was possibly underestimated. At baseline, just a handful of AZD1222 recipients tested seropositive. CD4 TCRs covered the whole spike, strongest at regions 160-218 and 743-854.

Profiling relied on immunoSEQ multiplex PCR, and the TCRdb table lists in-frame clones only, not all of them. The sample yields around 150,000 clones, approximately 90% seen once. Note on this clone: Its antigen is still unknown.

Second-dose intervals of approximately 4 or approximately 12 weeks were pooled. The input for sequencing was peripheral blood, taken 28 days after the second AZD1222 dose. This TCR came from an adult who received the AZD1222 COVID-19 vaccine.

The CDR3 bases are TGCAGCGTTGTGACAGGGCAATCCCACGAGCAGTACTTC. Its translation: CSVVTGQSHEQYF. This chain links TRBV29-1 with TRBJ2-7, with 7 bases identical to TRBD1. CDR3 size: 13 residues. CDR1 SQVTM and CDR2 ANQGSEA come from the germline V gene. J lost 5 bases, V lost 4 bases, and 8 bases had no gene match.